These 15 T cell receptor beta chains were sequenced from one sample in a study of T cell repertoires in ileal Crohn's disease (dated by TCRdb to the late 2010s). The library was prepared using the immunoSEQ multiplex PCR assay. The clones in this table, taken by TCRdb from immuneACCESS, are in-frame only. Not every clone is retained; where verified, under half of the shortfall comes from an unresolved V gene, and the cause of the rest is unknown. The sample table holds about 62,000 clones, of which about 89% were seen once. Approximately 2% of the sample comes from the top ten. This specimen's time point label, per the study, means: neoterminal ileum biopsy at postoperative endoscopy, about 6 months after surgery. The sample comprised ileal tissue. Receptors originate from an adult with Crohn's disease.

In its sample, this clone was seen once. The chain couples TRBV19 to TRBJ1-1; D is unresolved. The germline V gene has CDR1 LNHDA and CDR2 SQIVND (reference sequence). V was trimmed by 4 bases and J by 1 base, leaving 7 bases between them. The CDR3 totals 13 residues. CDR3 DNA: TGTGCCAGTAGTACCCAGAAGAACACTGAAGCTTTCTTT. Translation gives CASSTQKNTEAFF.

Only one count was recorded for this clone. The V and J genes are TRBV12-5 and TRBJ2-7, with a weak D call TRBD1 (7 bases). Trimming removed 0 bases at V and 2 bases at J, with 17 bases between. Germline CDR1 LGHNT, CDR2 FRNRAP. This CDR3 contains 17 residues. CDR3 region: CASGLVLGGGSTYEQYF. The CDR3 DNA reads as TGTGCTAGTGGTTTGGTACTCGGAGGGGGCTCTACCTACGAGCAGTACTTC.

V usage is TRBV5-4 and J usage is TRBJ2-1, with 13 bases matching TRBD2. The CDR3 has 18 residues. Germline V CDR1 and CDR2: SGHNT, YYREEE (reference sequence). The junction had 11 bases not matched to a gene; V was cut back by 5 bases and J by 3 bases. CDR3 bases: TGTGCCAGCAGACGACTAGCGGGAGGTCTCCCGGGCTACAATGAGCAGTTCTTC. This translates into CASRRLAGGLPGYNEQFF.

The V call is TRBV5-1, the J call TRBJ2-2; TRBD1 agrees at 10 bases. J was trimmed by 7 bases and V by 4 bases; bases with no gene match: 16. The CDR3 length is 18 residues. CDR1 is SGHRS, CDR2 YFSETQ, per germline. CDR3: CASSPLSRQGAHGGELFF. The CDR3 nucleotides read TGCGCCAGCAGCCCGCTTTCAAGACAGGGGGCTCACGGCGGGGAGCTGTTTTTT.

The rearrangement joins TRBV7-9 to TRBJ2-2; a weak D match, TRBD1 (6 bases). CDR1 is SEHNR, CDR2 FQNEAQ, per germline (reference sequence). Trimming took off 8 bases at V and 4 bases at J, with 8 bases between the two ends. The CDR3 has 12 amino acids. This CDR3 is CASVRGTGELFF. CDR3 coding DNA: TGTGCCAGCGTCAGGGGCACCGGGGAGCTGTTTTTT.

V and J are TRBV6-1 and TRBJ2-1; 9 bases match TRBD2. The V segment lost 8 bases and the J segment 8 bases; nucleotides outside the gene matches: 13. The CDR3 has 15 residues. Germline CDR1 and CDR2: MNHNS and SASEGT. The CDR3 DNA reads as TGTGCCAGCTCCGGGACCGGGACTAGCAATTATGAGCAGTTCTTC. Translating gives CASSGTGTSNYEQFF.

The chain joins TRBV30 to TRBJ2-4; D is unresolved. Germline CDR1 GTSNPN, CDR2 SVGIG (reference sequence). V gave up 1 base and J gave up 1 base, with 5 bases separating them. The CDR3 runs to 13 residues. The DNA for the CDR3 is TGTGCCTGGAGTGCCTCTGCCAAAAACATTCAGTACTTC. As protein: CAWSASAKNIQYF.

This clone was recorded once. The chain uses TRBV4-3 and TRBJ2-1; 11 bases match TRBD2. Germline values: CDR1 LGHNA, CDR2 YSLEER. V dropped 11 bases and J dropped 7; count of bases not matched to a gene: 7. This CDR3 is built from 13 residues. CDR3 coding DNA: TGCGCCTCAAATAGCGGGAGGGGGAATGAGCAGTTCTTC. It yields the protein CASNSGRGNEQFF.

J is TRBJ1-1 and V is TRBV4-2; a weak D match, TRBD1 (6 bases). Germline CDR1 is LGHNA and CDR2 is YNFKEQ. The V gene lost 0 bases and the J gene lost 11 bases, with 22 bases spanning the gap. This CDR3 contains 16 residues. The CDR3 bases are TGTGCCAGCAGCCAAGAGGTCCGGGGGGCAGGTCGTTATGCTTTCTTT. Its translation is CASSQEVRGAGRYAFF.

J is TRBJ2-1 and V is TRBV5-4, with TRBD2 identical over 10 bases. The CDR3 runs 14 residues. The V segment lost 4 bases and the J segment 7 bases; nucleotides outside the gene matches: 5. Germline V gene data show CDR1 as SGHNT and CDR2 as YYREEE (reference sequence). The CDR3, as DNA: TGTGCCAGCAGCCTAGCGGGAGTCAAGAATGAGCAGTTCTTC. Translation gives CASSLAGVKNEQFF.

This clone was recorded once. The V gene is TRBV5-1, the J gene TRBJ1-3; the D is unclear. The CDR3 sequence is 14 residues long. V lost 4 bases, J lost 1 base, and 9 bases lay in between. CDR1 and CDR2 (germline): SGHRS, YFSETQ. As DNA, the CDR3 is TGCGCCAGCAGCGGTGACAATTCTGGAAACACCATATATTTT. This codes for CASSGDNSGNTIYF.

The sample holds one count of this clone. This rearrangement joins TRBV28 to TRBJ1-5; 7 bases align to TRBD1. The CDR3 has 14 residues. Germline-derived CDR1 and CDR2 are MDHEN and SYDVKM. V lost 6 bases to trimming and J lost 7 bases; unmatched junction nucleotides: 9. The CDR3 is CASSPDRAEQPQHF. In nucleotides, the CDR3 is TGTGCCAGCAGCCCAGACAGGGCGGAACAGCCCCAGCATTTT.

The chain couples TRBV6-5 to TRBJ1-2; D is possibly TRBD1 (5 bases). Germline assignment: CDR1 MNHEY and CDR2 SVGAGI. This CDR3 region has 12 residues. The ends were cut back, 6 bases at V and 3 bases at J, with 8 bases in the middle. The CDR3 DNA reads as TGTGCCAGCAGGGAGGGGTACTATGGCTACACCTTC. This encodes CASREGYYGYTF.

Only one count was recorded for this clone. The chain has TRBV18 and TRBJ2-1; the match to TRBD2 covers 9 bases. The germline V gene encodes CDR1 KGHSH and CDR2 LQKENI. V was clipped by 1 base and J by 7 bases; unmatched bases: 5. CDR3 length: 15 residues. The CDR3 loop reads CASSPRGRARNEQFF. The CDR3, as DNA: TGTGCCAGCTCACCACGCGGGAGGGCCCGGAATGAGCAGTTCTTC. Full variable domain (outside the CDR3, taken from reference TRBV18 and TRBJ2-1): NAGVMQNPRHLVRRRGQEARLRCSPMKGHSHVYWYRQLPEEGLKFMVYLQKENIIDESGMPKERFSAEFPKEGPSILRIQQVVRGDSAAYFCASSPRGRARNEQFFGPGTRLTVL.

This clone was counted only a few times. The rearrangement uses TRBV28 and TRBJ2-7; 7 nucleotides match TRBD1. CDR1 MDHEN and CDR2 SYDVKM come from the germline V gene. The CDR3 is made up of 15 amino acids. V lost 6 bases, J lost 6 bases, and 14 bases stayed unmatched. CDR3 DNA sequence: TGTGCCAGCAGACCTCCGACAGGGTCAAGTTCCGAGCAGTACTTC. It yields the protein CASRPPTGSSSEQYF.